A selection of T cell receptor beta chains follows, all from one sample in a study of vaccination effects on CD4 cells after COVID-19. Which antigens these TCRs recognize remains unknown. Libraries were prepared by immunoSEQ multiplex PCR; TCRdb keeps only in-frame clonotypes and omits some of them. The data contain tens of thousands of clones, 60% to 85% of them singletons. Sequenced material: CD4+ T cells from PBMCs cultured with HCoV-OC43 spike peptides, taken after COVID-19 vaccination. The receptors originated from a human donor who received a COVID-19 vaccine. CDR3s include the opening cysteine and the closing phenylalanine or tryptophan. Each record gives: clone size, CDR3 length, J gene, V gene, D gene, CDR3 protein, CDR3 DNA. The D gene is left open where the match is weak. Clone size, where shown, is once, few, many, or a class for clones that have expanded.

NA | 15 | TRBJ1-5 | TRBV7-2 | TRBD1 | CASSSRTGRNQPQHF | TGTGCCAGCAGCTCAAGGACAGGGCGGAATCAGCCCCAGCATTTT
NA | 15 | TRBJ1-3 | TRBV9 | NA | CASSVAAASGNTIYF | TGTGCCAGCAGCGTAGCGGCAGCCTCTGGAAACACCATATATTTT
NA | 14 | TRBJ2-5 | TRBV7-2 | NA | CASSYTGLSETQYF | TGTGCCAGCAGCTACACAGGGTTATCGGAGACCCAGTACTTC
once | 14 | TRBJ1-1 | TRBV25-1 | TRBD1 | CASSESIRGQEAFF | TGTGCCAGCAGTGAATCCATTCGGGGACAGGAAGCTTTCTTT
NA | 13 | TRBJ1-5 | TRBV6-1 | NA | CASSEFWDQPQHF | TGTGCCAGCAGTGAGTTCTGGGATCAGCCCCAGCATTTT
few | 15 | TRBJ2-5 | TRBV7-2 | TRBD1 | CASTADRGLQETQYF | TGTGCCAGCACCGCAGACAGGGGGTTACAAGAGACCCAGTACTTC
NA | 14 | TRBJ2-5 | TRBV10-1 | NA | CASSQSATLGTQYF | TGCGCCAGCAGTCAATCGGCCACACTCGGGACCCAGTACTTC
once | 13 | TRBJ2-2 | TRBV7-3 | NA | CASSFTNTGELFF | TGTGCCAGCAGCTTCACGAACACCGGGGAGCTGTTTTTT
few | 14 | TRBJ1-1 | TRBV4-2 | NA | CASSQGALNTEAFF | TGTGCCAGCAGCCAAGGGGCTTTGAACACTGAAGCTTTCTTT
NA | 13 | TRBJ1-4 | TRBV15 | NA | CATSRARVEKLFF | TGTGCCACCAGCAGAGCCCGAGTAGAAAAACTGTTTTTT
NA | 14 | TRBJ1-6 | TRBV6-5 | NA | CASSLTGVDSPLHF | TGTGCCAGCAGTTTGACAGGAGTTGATTCACCCCTCCACTTT
once | 14 | TRBJ1-5 | TRBV2 | NA | CASSDWQGDQPQHF | TGTGCCAGCAGTGATTGGCAGGGCGATCAGCCCCAGCATTTT
NA | 12 | TRBJ2-3 | TRBV5-1 | NA | CASSRYTDTQYF | TGCGCCAGCAGCCGCTACACAGATACGCAGTATTTT
NA | 11 | TRBJ1-1 | TRBV10-3 | NA | CAIRQNTEAFF | TGTGCCATCAGGCAGAACACTGAAGCTTTCTTT
NA | 12 | TRBJ1-1 | TRBV6-2/TRBV6-3 | NA | CASSRDDTEAFF | TGTGCCAGCAGTCGGGACGACACTGAAGCTTTCTTT
NA | 13 | TRBJ2-2 | TRBV24-1 | NA | CATSDLYTGELFF | TGTGCCACCAGTGATTTGTACACCGGGGAGCTGTTTTTT
NA | 16 | TRBJ1-3 | TRBV4-3 | NA | CASSRGAGSSGNTIYF | TGCGCCAGCAGCCGCGGAGCGGGAAGCTCTGGAAACACCATATATTTT
NA | 16 | TRBJ1-4 | TRBV6-5 | NA | CASSYTSGRMTEKLFF | TGTGCCAGCAGTTACACCTCGGGACGGATGACTGAAAAACTGTTTTTT
NA | 15 | TRBJ1-2 | TRBV5-1 | NA | CASSLQMGTNYGYTF | TGCGCCAGCAGCTTGCAAATGGGCACTAACTATGGCTACACCTTC